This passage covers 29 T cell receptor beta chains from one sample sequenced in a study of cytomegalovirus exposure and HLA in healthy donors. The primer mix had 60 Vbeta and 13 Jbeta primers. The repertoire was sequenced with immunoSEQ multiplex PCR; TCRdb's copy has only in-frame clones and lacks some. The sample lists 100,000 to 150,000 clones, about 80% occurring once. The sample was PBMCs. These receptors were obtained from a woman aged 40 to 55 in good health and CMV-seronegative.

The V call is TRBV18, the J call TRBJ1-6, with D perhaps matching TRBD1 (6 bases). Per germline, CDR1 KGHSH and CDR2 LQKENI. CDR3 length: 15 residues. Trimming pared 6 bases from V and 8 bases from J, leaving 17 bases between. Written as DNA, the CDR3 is TGTGCCAGCTCCCCAAGACAGGACACGGATTCACCCCTCCACTTT. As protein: CASSPRQDTDSPLHF.

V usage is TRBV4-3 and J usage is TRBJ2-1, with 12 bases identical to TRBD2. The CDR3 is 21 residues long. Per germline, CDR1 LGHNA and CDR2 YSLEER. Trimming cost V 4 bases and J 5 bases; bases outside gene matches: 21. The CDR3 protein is CASSLSPRDTQGLAGNNEQFF. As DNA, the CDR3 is TGCGCCAGCAGCCTATCCCCACGGGACACCCAAGGACTAGCGGGAAACAATGAGCAGTTCTTC.

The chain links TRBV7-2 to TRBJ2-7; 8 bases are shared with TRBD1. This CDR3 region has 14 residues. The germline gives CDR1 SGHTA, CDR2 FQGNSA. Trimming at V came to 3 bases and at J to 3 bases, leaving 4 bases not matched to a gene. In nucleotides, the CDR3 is TGTGCCAGCAGCTTGGGACAGGCGGTCTACGAGCAGTACTTC. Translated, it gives CASSLGQAVYEQYF. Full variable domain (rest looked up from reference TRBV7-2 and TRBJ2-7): GAGVSQSPSNKVTEKGKDVELRCDPISGHTALYWYRQSLGQGLEFLIYFQGNSAPDKSGLPSDRFSAERTGGSVSTLTIQRTQQEDSAVYLCASSLGQAVYEQYFGPGTRLTVT.

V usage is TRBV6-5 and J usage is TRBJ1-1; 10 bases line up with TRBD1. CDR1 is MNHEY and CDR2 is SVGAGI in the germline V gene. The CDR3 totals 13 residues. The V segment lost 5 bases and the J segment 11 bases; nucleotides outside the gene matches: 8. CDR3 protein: CASSPPGQGNAFF. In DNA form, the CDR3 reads TGTGCCAGCAGTCCCCCGGGACAGGGGAATGCTTTCTTT.

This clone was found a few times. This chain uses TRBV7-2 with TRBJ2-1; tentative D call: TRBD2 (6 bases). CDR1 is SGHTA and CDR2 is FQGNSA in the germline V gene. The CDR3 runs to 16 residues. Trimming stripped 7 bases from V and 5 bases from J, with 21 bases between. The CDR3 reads CASTPNLAGGNNEQFF. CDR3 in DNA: TGTGCCAGCACCCCAAACTTGGCGGGCGGGAACAATGAGCAGTTCTTC.

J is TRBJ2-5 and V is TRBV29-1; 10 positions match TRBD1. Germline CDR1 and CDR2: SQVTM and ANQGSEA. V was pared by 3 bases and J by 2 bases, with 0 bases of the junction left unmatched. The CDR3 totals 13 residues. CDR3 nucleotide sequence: TGCAGCGTTGAGGGACAGGGGCAAGAGACCCAGTACTTC. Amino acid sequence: CSVEGQGQETQYF.

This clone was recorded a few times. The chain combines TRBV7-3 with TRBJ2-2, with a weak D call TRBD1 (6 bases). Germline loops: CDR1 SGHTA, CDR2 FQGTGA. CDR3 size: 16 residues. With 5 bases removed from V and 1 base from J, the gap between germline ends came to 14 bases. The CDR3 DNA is TGTGCCAGCAGCACAACCGGGACAATGAACACCGGGGAGCTGTTTTTT. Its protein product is CASSTTGTMNTGELFF.

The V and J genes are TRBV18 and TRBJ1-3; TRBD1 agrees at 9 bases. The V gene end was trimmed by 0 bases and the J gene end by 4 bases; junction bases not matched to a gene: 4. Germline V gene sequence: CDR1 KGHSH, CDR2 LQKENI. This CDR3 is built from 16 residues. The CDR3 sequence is CASSPPGQGKGNTIYF. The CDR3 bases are TGTGCCAGCTCACCACCAGGACAGGGGAAAGGAAACACCATATATTTT.

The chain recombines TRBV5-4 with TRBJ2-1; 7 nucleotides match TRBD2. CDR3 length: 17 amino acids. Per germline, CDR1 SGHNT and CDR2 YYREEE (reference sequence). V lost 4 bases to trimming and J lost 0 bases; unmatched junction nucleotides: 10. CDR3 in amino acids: CASSGREAGRSYNEQFF. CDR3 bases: TGTGCCAGCAGCGGCCGGGAGGCGGGGCGCTCCTACAATGAGCAGTTCTTC. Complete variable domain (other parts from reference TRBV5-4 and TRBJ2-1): ETGVTQSPTHLIKTRGQQVTLRCSSQSGHNTVSWYQQALGQGPQFIFQYYREEENGRGNFPPRFSGLQFPNYSSELNVNALELDDSALYLCASSGREAGRSYNEQFFGPGTRLTVL.

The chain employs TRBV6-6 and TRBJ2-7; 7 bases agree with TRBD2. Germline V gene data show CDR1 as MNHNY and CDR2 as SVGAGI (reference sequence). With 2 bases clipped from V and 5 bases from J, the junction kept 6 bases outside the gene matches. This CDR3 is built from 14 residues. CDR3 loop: CASSYGGGGDEQYF. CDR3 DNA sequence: TGTGCCAGCAGTTACGGCGGGGGAGGCGACGAGCAGTACTTC.

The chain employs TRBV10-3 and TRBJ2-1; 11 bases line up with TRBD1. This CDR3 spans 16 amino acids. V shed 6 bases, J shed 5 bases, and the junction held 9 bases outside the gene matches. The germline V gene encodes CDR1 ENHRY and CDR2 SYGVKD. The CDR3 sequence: CAIRGDRGASDNEQFF. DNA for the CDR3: TGTGCCATCAGAGGGGACAGGGGGGCCTCAGACAATGAGCAGTTCTTC.

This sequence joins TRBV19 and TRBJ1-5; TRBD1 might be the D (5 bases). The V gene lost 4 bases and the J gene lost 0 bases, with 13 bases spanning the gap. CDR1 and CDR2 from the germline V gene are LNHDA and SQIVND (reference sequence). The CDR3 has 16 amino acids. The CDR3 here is CASSTRGRDSNQPQHF. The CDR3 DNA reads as TGTGCCAGTAGTACGCGGGGACGGGATAGCAATCAGCCCCAGCATTTT.

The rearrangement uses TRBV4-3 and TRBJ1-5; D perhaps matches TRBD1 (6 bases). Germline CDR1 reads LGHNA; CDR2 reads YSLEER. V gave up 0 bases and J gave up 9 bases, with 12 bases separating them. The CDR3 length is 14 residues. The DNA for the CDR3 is TGCGCCAGCAGCCAAGAGCGGGGGGCGAGGCCCCAGCATTTT. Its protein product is CASSQERGARPQHF.

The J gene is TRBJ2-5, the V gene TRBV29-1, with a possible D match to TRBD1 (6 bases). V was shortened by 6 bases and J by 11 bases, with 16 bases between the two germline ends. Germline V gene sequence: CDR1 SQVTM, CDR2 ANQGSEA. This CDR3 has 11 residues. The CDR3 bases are TGCAGCGTACAGGGTCGAGGGGAGCAGTACTTC. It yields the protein CSVQGRGEQYF.

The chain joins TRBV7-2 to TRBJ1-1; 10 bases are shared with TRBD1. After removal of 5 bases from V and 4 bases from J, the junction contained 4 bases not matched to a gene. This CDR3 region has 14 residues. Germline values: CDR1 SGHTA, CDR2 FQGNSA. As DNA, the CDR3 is TGTGCCAGCAGCGCGGGACAGGGGTTCACTGAAGCTTTCTTT. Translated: CASSAGQGFTEAFF.

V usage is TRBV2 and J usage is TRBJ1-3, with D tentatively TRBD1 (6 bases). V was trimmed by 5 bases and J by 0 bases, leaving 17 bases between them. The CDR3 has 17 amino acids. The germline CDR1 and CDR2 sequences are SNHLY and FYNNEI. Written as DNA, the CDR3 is TGTGCCAGCAGTCGACTGAGACAGGAGAGCTCTGGAAACACCATATATTTT. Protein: CASSRLRQESSGNTIYF.

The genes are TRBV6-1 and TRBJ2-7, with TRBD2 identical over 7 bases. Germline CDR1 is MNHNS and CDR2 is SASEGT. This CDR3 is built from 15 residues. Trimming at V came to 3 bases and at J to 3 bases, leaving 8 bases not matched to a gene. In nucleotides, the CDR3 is TGTGCCAGCAGTGACTGGGGACTACGGATCTACGAGCAGTACTTC. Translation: CASSDWGLRIYEQYF.

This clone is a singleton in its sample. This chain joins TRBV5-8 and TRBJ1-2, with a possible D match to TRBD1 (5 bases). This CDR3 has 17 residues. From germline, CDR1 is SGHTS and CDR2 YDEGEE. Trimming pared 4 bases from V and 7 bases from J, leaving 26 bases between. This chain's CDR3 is CASSLNLPWGPVGGYTF. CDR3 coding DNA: TGTGCCAGCAGCCTTAACCTCCCATGGGGCCCCGTGGGTGGCTACACCTTC.

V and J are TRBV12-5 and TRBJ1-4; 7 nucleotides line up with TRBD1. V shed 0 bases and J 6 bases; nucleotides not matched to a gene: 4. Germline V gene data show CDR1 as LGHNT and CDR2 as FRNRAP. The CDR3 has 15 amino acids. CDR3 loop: CASGLVRGQHEKLFF. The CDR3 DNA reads TGTGCTAGTGGTTTGGTACGGGGACAGCATGAAAAACTGTTTTTT. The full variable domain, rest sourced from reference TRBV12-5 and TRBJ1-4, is DARVTQTPRHKVTEMGQEVTMRCQPILGHNTVFWYRQTMMQGLELLAYFRNRAPLDDSGMPKDRFSAEMPDATLATLKIQPSEPRDSAVYFCASGLVRGQHEKLFFGSGTQLSVL.

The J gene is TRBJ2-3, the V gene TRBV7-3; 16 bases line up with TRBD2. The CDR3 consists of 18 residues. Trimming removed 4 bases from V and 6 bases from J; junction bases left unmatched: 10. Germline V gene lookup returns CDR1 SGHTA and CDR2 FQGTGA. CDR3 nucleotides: TGTGCCAGCAGCTCGGGACTAGCGGGGGGGTACTCGCGTGATACGCAGTATTTT. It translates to CASSSGLAGGYSRDTQYF. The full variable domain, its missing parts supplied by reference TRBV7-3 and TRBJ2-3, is GAGVSQTPSNKVTEKGKYVELRCDPISGHTALYWYRQSLGQGPEFLIYFQGTGAADDSGLPNDRFFAVRPEGSVSTLKIQRTERGDSAVYLCASSSGLAGGYSRDTQYFGPGTRLTVL.

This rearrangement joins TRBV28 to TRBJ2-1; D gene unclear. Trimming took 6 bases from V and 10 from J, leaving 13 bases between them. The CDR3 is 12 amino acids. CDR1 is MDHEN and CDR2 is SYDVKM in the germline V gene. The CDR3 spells CASRRRSGEQFF. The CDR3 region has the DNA TGTGCCAGCAGGCGCCGCTCCGGGGAGCAGTTCTTC.

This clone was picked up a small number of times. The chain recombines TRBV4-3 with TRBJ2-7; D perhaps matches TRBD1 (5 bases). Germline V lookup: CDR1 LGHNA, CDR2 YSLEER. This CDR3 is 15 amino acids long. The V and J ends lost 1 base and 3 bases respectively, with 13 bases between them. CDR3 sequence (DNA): TGCGCCAGCAGCCAAGCGGACAATCCTAGCTACGAGCAGTACTTC. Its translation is CASSQADNPSYEQYF.

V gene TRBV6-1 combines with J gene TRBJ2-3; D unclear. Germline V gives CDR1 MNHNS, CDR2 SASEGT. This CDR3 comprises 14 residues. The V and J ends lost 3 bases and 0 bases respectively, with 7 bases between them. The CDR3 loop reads CASSERGSTDTQYF. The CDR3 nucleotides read TGTGCCAGCAGTGAGAGAGGTAGCACAGATACGCAGTATTTT.

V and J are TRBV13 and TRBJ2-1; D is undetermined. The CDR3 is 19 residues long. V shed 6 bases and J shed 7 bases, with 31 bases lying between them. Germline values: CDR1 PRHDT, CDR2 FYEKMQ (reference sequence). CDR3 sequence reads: CASSPDEVGREVPVNEQFF. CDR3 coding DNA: TGTGCCAGCAGTCCTGACGAGGTGGGTAGAGAGGTTCCCGTTAATGAGCAGTTCTTC.

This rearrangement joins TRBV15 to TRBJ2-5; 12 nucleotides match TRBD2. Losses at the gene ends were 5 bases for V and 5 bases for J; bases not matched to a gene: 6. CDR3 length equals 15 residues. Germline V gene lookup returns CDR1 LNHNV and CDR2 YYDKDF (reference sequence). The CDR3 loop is CATSPSGGARETQYF. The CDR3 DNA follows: TGTGCCACCAGCCCTAGCGGGGGGGCAAGGGAGACCCAGTACTTC.

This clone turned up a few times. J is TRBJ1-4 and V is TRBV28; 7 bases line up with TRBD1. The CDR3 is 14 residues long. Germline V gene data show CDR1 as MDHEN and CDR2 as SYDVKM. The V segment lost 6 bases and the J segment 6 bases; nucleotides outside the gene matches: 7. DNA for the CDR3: TGTGCCAGCAGCCCTCTCGGGACAGATGAAAAACTGTTTTTT. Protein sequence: CASSPLGTDEKLFF.

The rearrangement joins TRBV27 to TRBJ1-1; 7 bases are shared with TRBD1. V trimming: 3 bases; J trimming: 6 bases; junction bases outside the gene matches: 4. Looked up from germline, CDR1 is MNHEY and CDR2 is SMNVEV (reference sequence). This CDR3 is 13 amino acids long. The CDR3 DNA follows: TGTGCCAGCAGTTTCGGCACAGGGGCTGAAGCTTTCTTT. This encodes CASSFGTGAEAFF.

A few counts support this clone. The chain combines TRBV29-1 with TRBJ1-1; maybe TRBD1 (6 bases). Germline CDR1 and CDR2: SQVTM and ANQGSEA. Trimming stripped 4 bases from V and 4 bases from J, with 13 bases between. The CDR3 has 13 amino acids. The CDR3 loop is CSVANGRGTEAFF. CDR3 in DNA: TGCAGCGTTGCTAACGGCAGGGGCACTGAAGCTTTCTTT. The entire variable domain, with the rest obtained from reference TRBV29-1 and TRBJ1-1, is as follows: SAVISQKPSRDICQRGTSLTIQCQVDSQVTMMFWYRQQPGQSLTLIATANQGSEATYESGFVIDKFPISRPNLTFSTLTVSNMSPEDSSIYLCSVANGRGTEAFFGQGTRLTVV.

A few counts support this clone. The CDR3 coding sequence is TGTGCCAGCAGCTTAGTCGGGGTATTAGGCAATCAGCCCCAGCATTTT. It translates to CASSLVGVLGNQPQHF. The V and J genes are TRBV11-3 and TRBJ1-5, with D unresolved. Trimming shortened V by 1 base and J by 2 bases, and 12 bases separated the two germline ends. The germline V gene encodes CDR1 SGHNT and CDR2 YENEEA. This CDR3 region has 16 residues.